The 17 T cell receptor beta chains reported below all come from one sample, sequenced in a study of T cell responses to AZD1222 COVID-19 vaccine (dated by TCRdb to the early 2020s). The time point label here, explained by the study, means: baseline before first vaccination. This sample's treatment or condition label indicates: meningococcal conjugate vaccine given as trial control. Receptors were amplified or captured by the immunoSEQ multiplex PCR assay. TCRdb's version of the immuneACCESS table is confined to in-frame rearrangements and falls short of the full clone set. An unresolved V gene accounts for under half of the shortfall where checked; the remainder is of unknown origin. In this sample the table shows about 160,000 clones, about 90% of which occur a single time. About 4.6% of the sample is taken by the ten largest. Sequenced material: peripheral blood, taken on day 0 of MenACWY control vaccination. Receptor source: an adult in good health.

This clone turned up a few times. The chain joins TRBV24-1 to TRBJ2-1; the match to TRBD1 covers 9 bases. Germline trimming cut 3 bases from V and 9 bases from J; bases unmatched to any gene: 11. Germline CDR1 is KGHDR and CDR2 is SFDVKD. The CDR3 extends over 16 amino acids. The CDR3 nucleotides are TGTGCCACCAGTGATCTACAGGGGGCGCGGTTAGGTGAGCAGTTCTTC. Amino acids: CATSDLQGARLGEQFF.

V is TRBV3-1 (or the pseudogene TRBV3-2) and J is TRBJ1-2, with D unresolved. V lost 4 bases and J 8 bases, leaving 17 bases between the germline ends. Germline values: CDR1 LGHDT, CDR2 YNNKEL (reference sequence). The CDR3 runs 14 residues. The CDR3 sequence: CASSPGNKGWGYTF. As DNA, the CDR3 is TGTGCCAGCAGCCCGGGGAATAAGGGATGGGGCTACACCTTC.

This clone appeared a single time. The genes are TRBV27 and TRBJ1-1, with D possibly being TRBD1 (6 bases). V was trimmed by 4 bases and J by 0 bases, leaving 15 bases between them. The CDR3 totals 16 residues. Germline assignment: CDR1 MNHEY and CDR2 SMNVEV (reference sequence). The CDR3 sequence is CASSSYRGPMNTEAFF. The CDR3 nucleotides read TGTGCCAGCAGTTCATACCGGGGGCCAATGAACACTGAAGCTTTCTTT.

CDR3 sequence: CATSRASSGSYEQYF. The CDR3 region has the DNA TGTGCCACCAGCAGAGCTTCTAGCGGGTCCTACGAGCAGTACTTC. This chain links TRBV15 with TRBJ2-7; 8 bases are a match to TRBD2. The CDR3 is made up of 15 amino acids. V shed 1 base and J 1 base; nucleotides not matched to a gene: 3. Germline lookup yields CDR1 LNHNV and CDR2 YYDKDF (reference sequence).

V and J are TRBV11-2 and TRBJ1-6; D not resolved. The CDR3 is 17 amino acids. Germline V gene sequence: CDR1 SGHAT, CDR2 FQNNGV. Between the trimmed V and J ends, which lost 5 bases and 5 bases, there was a span of 19 bases. The CDR3 spells CASSLLRGQANNSPLHF. CDR3 nucleotide sequence: TGTGCCAGCAGCCTCCTGAGAGGGCAAGCCAATAATTCACCCCTCCACTTT.

This chain connects TRBV14 to TRBJ2-1; D not resolved. With 0 bases removed from V and 0 bases from J, the gap between germline ends came to 15 bases. The CDR3 is 18 amino acids. Looked up from germline, CDR1 is SGHDN and CDR2 is FVKESK. CDR3 amino acids: CASSQERRKLSSYNEQFF. The CDR3 DNA sequence: TGTGCCAGCAGCCAAGAGAGGCGGAAATTAAGCTCCTACAATGAGCAGTTCTTC.

This chain connects TRBV11-1 to TRBJ2-1; TRBD2 aligns across 7 bases. Germline V lookup: CDR1 SGHAT, CDR2 FQDESV (reference sequence). The V gene end was trimmed by 3 bases and the J gene end by 4 bases; junction bases not matched to a gene: 9. The CDR3 has 16 residues. The CDR3 nucleotides read TGTGCCAGCAGCTTCCTAGCGGTCGCCTCTTACAATGAGCAGTTCTTC. It codes for CASSFLAVASYNEQFF.

The rearrangement uses TRBV2 and TRBJ2-5; D ambiguous. Trimming removed 6 bases from V and 5 bases from J, with 10 bases in between. This CDR3 comprises 12 residues. Per the germline V gene, CDR1 is SNHLY and CDR2 is FYNNEI. This CDR3 is CASRPSRETQYF. In DNA form, the CDR3 reads TGTGCCAGCAGGCCGAGTAGGGAGACCCAGTACTTC. The complete variable domain, with remaining parts taken from reference TRBV2 and TRBJ2-5, reads EPEVTQTPSHQVTQMGQEVILRCVPISNHLYFYWYRQILGQKVEFLVSFYNNEISEKSEIFDDQFSVERPDGSNFTLKIRSTKLEDSAMYFCASRPSRETQYFGPGTRLLVL.

The V gene is TRBV27, the J gene TRBJ1-1, with a possible D match to TRBD1 (5 bases). Germline V gene sequence: CDR1 MNHEY, CDR2 SMNVEV (reference sequence). The CDR3 is 16 amino acids. V gave up 4 bases and J gave up 0 bases, with 15 bases separating them. CDR3 sequence reads: CASSSMTQGLNTEAFF. In DNA form, the CDR3 reads TGTGCCAGCAGTTCCATGACCCAGGGTTTGAACACTGAAGCTTTCTTT.

This chain connects TRBV9 to TRBJ1-1; D may be TRBD1 (6 bases). V was shortened by 3 bases and J by 5 bases, with 17 bases between the two germline ends. CDR1 and CDR2 from the germline V gene are SGDLS and YYNGEE. There are 15 residues in the CDR3. The DNA for the CDR3 is TGTGCCAGCAGCGCCAACGACAGGTACAGGACTGAAGCTTTCTTT. Translating gives CASSANDRYRTEAFF.

The gene calls are TRBV28 and TRBJ2-7, with TRBD1 matching 7 bases. The CDR3 has 14 residues. The ends lost 5 bases at V and 4 bases at J; junction bases unmatched: 8. From germline, CDR1 is MDHEN and CDR2 SYDVKM. For the CDR3, the DNA is TGTGCCAGCAGTCGCACAGGGGTTTGGTACGAGCAGTACTTC. It is translated as CASSRTGVWYEQYF.

The CDR3 loop is CASSHHLSGRLSEQYF. The CDR3 DNA follows: TGTGCCAGCAGCCACCACCTTAGCGGGAGATTGAGCGAGCAGTACTTC. The gene calls are TRBV3-1 (or the pseudogene TRBV3-2) and TRBJ2-7; 9 bases line up with TRBD2. The CDR3 totals 16 residues. After removal of 3 bases from V and 6 bases from J, the junction contained 12 bases not matched to a gene. From germline, CDR1 is LGHDT and CDR2 YNNKEL (reference sequence).

The chain combines TRBV7-2 with TRBJ1-2, with TRBD1 matching over 7 bases. CDR3 length: 14 residues. The J segment lost 8 bases and the V segment lost 1 base, leaving 7 bases of the junction unmatched. The germline CDR1 and CDR2 sequences are SGHTA and FQGNSA. This chain's CDR3 is CASSLGGGARGYTF. The CDR3 coding sequence is TGTGCCAGCAGCTTAGGAGGGGGCGCGAGGGGCTACACCTTC.

V and J are TRBV14 and TRBJ1-5, with a weak D call TRBD1 (5 bases). The CDR3 runs 16 residues. Germline assignment: CDR1 SGHDN and CDR2 FVKESK. Trimming shortened V by 5 bases and J by 2 bases, and 16 bases separated the two germline ends. CDR3 residues: CASSRIRTRGNQPQHF. Written as DNA, the CDR3 is TGTGCCAGCAGCAGGATCAGGACCAGGGGCAATCAGCCCCAGCATTTT.

This clone is a singleton in its sample. This sequence joins TRBV15 and TRBJ1-2; 7 bases match TRBD1. The trim removed 5 bases at V and 8 bases at J, leaving 11 bases unmatched. The CDR3 totals 14 residues. CDR1 is LNHNV, CDR2 YYDKDF, per germline (reference sequence). As DNA, the CDR3 is TGTGCCACCAGCGGACGCACCGGGACAGCGGGCTACACCTTC. Protein product: CATSGRTGTAGYTF. Full variable domain (missing parts from reference TRBV15 and TRBJ1-2): DAMVIQNPRYQVTQFGKPVTLSCSQTLNHNVMYWYQQKSSQAPKLLFHYYDKDFNNEADTPDNFQSRRPNTSFCFLDIRSPGLGDTAMYLCATSGRTGTAGYTFGSGTRLTVV.

The chain links TRBV18 to TRBJ2-1, with 13 bases matching TRBD2. The CDR3 consists of 16 residues. Germline CDR1 and CDR2: KGHSH and LQKENI. Losses at the gene ends were 4 bases for V and 7 bases for J; bases not matched to a gene: 7. This CDR3 reads CASSLRTSGSLNEQFF. The CDR3 DNA sequence: TGTGCCAGCTCACTAAGGACTAGCGGGAGCTTAAATGAGCAGTTCTTC.

In its sample, this clone was seen a few times. The chain has TRBV11-2 and TRBJ2-7; TRBD2 matches at 15 bases. Germline CDR1 SGHAT, CDR2 FQNNGV. This CDR3 contains 15 residues. The J segment lost 2 bases and the V segment lost 4 bases, leaving 0 bases of the junction unmatched. The CDR3 DNA follows: TGTGCCAGCAGCTGGACTAGCGGGAGGGCCTACGAGCAGTACTTC. Amino acid sequence: CASSWTSGRAYEQYF.